What follows is one TCR beta chain and its context. Its matching antigen is unknown. This record belongs to a study of a mutant IDH1 vaccine in newly diagnosed glioma. About the study: Treated patients comprised 62.5% males and around 40% females, mean age about 40 years. Held at week 35, visit V12 was the safety follow-up, and visit V13 followed at week 47. Study findings and constraints: Seemingly, pseudoprogression had no relation to changes in the top peripheral T cell clonotypes.

V was shortened by 4 bases and J by 11 bases, with 18 bases between the two germline ends. The CDR3 contains 13 residues. The V gene's germline CDR1 is SGHDT and CDR2 YYEEEE. Indicated time point: week 47, end of study. Doses comprised 300 ug of mutant IDH1 20-mer peptide each, plus topical imiquimod. There were new WHO grade 3 or 4 astrocytomas in the donors, and these were IDH1-mutant and ATRX-lost. Libraries were prepared by immunoSEQ multiplex PCR; TCRdb keeps only in-frame clonotypes and omits some of them. Among 50,000 to 65,000 clones listed, under 85% were seen once. This clonotype was obtained from a woman aged 45-65 years with glioma. The chain links TRBV5-6 to TRBJ1-1; D may be TRBD1 (5 bases). The sample was PBMCs, taken from a glioma patient whose treatment included an IDH1 peptide vaccine. The CDR3 DNA reads as TGTGCCAGCAGCCGCCGGGACGGCCCCCTGGCTTTCTTT. This encodes CASSRRDGPLAFF.